This T cell receptor beta chain was recovered during a study of blood T cell repertoires in COVID-19. For the study at large: Acute and convalescent COVID-19 samples came from the United States, Italy and Spain.

As originally analysed: Researchers report that nucleated cell counts were estimated from reference gene primer amplification. Clones were sequenced by immunoSEQ multiplex PCR, and TCRdb holds only the in-frame ones, with some missing. The D gene and trimming were derived from the DNA, and the V and J assignments and clone size from that table. The sample has around 300,000 clones; about four fifths are singletons. The V gene lost 6 bases and the J gene lost 1 base, with 10 bases spanning the gap. The CDR3 is 13 residues long. The germline CDR1 and CDR2 sequences are MDHEN and SYDVKM. The receptor comes from a woman between 45 and 65 years old who had recovered from COVID-19. J is TRBJ2-7 and V is TRBV28; D gene uncertain. Sequencing input: peripheral blood. The CDR3 sequence is CASRNALSYEQYF. As DNA, the CDR3 is TGTGCCAGCAGGAACGCGTTGTCCTACGAGCAGTACTTC. The variable domain in full, completed from reference TRBV28 and TRBJ2-7, reads DVKVTQSSRYLVKRTGEKVFLECVQDMDHENMFWYRQDPGLGLRLIYFSYDVKMKEKGDIPEGYSVSREKKERFSLILESASTNQTSMYLCASRNALSYEQYFGPGTRLTVT.